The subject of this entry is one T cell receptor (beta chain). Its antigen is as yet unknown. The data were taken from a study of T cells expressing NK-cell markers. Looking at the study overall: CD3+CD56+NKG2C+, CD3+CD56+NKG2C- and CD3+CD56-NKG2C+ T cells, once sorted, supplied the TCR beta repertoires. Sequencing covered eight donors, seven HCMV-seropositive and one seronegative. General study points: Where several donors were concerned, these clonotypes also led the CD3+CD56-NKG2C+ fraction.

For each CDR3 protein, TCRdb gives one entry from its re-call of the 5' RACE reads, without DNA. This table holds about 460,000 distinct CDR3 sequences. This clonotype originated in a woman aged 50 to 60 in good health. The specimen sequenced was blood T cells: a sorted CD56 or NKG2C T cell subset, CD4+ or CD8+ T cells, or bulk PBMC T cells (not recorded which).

CDR3 region: CASSSYNTDTQYF. The J gene is TRBJ2-3, the V gene TRBV27. The CDR3 is made up of 13 amino acids. The germline CDR1 and CDR2 sequences are MNHEY and SMNVEV (reference sequence).